The 10 T cell receptor beta chains presented below share a single source sample, sequenced in a study of patients and donors after allogeneic stem cell transplantation. Using its own MiXCR run on the RT-PCR reads, TCRdb lists one record per CDR3 protein. The sample has approximately 57,000 distinct CDR3 sequences, roughly 13% seen once. The sequenced material came from blood, either unsorted or a sorted T cell fraction (not recorded which). The receptor source for this set is a human donor who was either an allogeneic HSCT recipient or a stem cell or donor lymphocyte infusion donor (not recorded which). It is not recorded whose cells these are; they may come from a transplant donor.

J is TRBJ2-1 and V is TRBV11-2, with 8 bases that match TRBD2. From germline, CDR1 is SGHAT and CDR2 FQNNGV. CDR3 length: 16 residues. The ends lost 1 base at V and 9 bases at J; junction bases unmatched: 11. For the CDR3, the DNA is TGTGCCAGCAGCTTAGGCGCGGGACTAGGCCTTGGTGAGCAGTTCTTC. Translating gives CASSLGAGLGLGEQFF.

Ten or more counts support this clonotype. This chain links TRBV9 with TRBJ1-2, with TRBD1 as a possible D gene (5 bases). V was trimmed by 5 bases and J by 4 bases, leaving 12 bases between them. The CDR3 sequence is 13 residues long. From germline, CDR1 is SGDLS and CDR2 YYNGEE. The CDR3 here is CASREAGIYGYTF. CDR3 DNA: TGTGCCAGCAGGGAGGCAGGGATCTATGGCTACACCTTC. Full variable domain (rest looked up from reference TRBV9 and TRBJ1-2): DSGVTQTPKHLITATGQRVTLRCSPRSGDLSVYWYQQSLDQGLQFLIQYYNGEERAKGNILERFSAQQFPDLHSELNLSSLELGDSALYFCASREAGIYGYTFGSGTRLTVV.

This clonotype was recorded at least ten times. The chain has TRBV10-3 and TRBJ2-1; 7 bases align to TRBD1. V gave up 5 bases and J gave up 5 bases; unmatched junction bases: 15. There are 17 residues in the CDR3. Germline loops: CDR1 ENHRY, CDR2 SYGVKD. The chain's CDR3 is CAISNLPPGTVNNEQFF. CDR3 DNA: TGTGCCATCAGTAACTTGCCCCCCGGGACAGTAAACAATGAGCAGTTCTTC.

This clonotype came up many times. This sequence joins TRBV25-1 and TRBJ1-2; D not certain. Germline-derived CDR1 and CDR2 are MGHDK and SYGVNS. V lost 1 base and J lost 4, with 10 bases in between. This CDR3 is built from 14 residues. The CDR3 here is CASSEWPAFYGYTF. The CDR3 DNA reads as TGTGCCAGCAGTGAATGGCCCGCTTTCTATGGCTACACCTTC.

This clonotype was detected a few times. This sequence joins TRBV5-6 and TRBJ2-7; TRBD1 matches 7 bases. The germline CDR1 and CDR2 sequences are SGHDT and YYEEEE. V was pared by 5 bases and J by 2 bases, with 7 bases of the junction left unmatched. This CDR3 spans 14 amino acids. CDR3 sequence reads: CASSHTGVTYEQYF. The CDR3 region has the DNA TGTGCCAGCAGTCACACAGGGGTCACCTACGAGCAGTACTTC.

This clonotype showed up many times. This chain joins TRBV27 and TRBJ2-2; 10 bases line up with TRBD1. J was trimmed by 3 bases and V by 5 bases; bases with no gene match: 6. The CDR3 sequence is 16 residues long. Germline CDR1 MNHEY, CDR2 SMNVEV (reference sequence). DNA of the CDR3: TGTGCCAGCAGTCCGACAGGGGGCGGGGACACCGGGGAGCTGTTTTTT. This encodes CASSPTGGGDTGELFF.

The chain carries TRBV23-1 and TRBJ2-7; possibly TRBD1 for D (6 bases). TRBV23-1 is an ORF; its function is uncertain. CDR3 length: 15 residues. Deletions cut 7 bases from V and 2 bases from J, with 18 bases between. CDR3 in DNA: TGCGCCAGCACCCAACAGGGCGGTCGCACCTACGAGCAGTACTTC. Its translation: CASTQQGGRTYEQYF.

The chain uses TRBV5-1 and TRBJ2-1; no clear D. From germline, CDR1 is SGHRS and CDR2 YFSETQ. V lost 1 base to trimming and J lost 9 bases, with 5 bases between them. The CDR3 sequence is 11 residues long. The CDR3 sequence: CASSLSGEQFF. Written as DNA, the CDR3 is TGCGCCAGCAGCTTGAGTGGTGAGCAGTTCTTC.

The V gene is TRBV20-1, the J gene TRBJ1-4; the D is unclear. There are 13 residues in the CDR3. Trimming left V 2 bases short and J 4 bases short, with 8 bases between. Germline-derived CDR1 and CDR2 are DFQATT and SNEGSKA (reference sequence). The chain's CDR3 is CSARILINEKLFF. CDR3 DNA: TGCAGTGCTAGAATACTAATTAATGAAAAACTGTTTTTT.

This clonotype appeared once. The gene calls are TRBV18 and TRBJ2-7; D remains ambiguous. The germline CDR1 and CDR2 sequences are KGHSH and LQKENI. V gave up 2 bases and J gave up 6 bases, with 8 bases separating them. This CDR3 is 12 amino acids long. The CDR3 is CASSPGEGEQYF. CDR3 coding DNA: TGTGCCAGCTCACCAGGAGAAGGCGAGCAGTACTTC.